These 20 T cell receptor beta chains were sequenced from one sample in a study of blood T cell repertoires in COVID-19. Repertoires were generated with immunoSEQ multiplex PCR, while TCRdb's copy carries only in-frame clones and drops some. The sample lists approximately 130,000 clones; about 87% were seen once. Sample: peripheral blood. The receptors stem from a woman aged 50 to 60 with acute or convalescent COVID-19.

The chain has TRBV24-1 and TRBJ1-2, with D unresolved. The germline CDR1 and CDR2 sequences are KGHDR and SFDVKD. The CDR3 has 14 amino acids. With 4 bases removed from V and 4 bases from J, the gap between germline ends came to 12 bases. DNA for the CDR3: TGTGCCACCAGTGACTTTACAACCTCCTATGGCTACACCTTC. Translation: CATSDFTTSYGYTF.

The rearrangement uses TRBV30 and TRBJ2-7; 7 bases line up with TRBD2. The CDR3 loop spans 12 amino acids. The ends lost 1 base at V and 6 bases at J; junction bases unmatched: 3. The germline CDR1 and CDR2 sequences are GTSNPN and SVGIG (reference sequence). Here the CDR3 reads CAWSEQRGEQYF. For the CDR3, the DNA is TGTGCCTGGAGTGAACAGCGGGGCGAGCAGTACTTC.

The CDR3 DNA is TGTGCCAGCAGTTACTCGGGACAGGGGGGTACAAATGAAGCTTTCTTT. This sequence encodes CASSYSGQGGTNEAFF. The chain employs TRBV6-5 and TRBJ1-1; TRBD1 aligns across 11 bases. Looked up from germline, CDR1 is MNHEY and CDR2 is SVGAGI. The CDR3 covers 16 residues. V shed 0 bases and J 7 bases; nucleotides not matched to a gene: 7.

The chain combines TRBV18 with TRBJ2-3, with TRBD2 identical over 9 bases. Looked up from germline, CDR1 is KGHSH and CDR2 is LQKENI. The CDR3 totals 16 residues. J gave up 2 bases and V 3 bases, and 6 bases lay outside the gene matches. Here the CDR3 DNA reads TGTGCCAGCTCACCTCTAAGCGGGGGGTTCACAGATACGCAGTATTTT. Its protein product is CASSPLSGGFTDTQYF. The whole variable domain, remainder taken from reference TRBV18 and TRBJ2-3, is NAGVMQNPRHLVRRRGQEARLRCSPMKGHSHVYWYRQLPEEGLKFMVYLQKENIIDESGMPKERFSAEFPKEGPSILRIQQVVRGDSAAYFCASSPLSGGFTDTQYFGPGTRLTVL.

CDR3 DNA sequence: TGTGCCAGCAGCCTTTCTTATACGCAGTATTTT. It codes for CASSLSYTQYF. V is TRBV12-3 or TRBV12-4 and J is TRBJ2-3; D is unclear. The CDR3 length is 11 residues. Trimming pared 6 bases from V and 7 bases from J, leaving 8 bases between.

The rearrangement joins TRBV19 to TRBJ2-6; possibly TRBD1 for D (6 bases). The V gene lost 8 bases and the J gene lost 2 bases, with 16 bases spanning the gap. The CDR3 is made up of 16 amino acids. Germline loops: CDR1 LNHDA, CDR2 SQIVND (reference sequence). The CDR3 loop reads CASGAGVFAGANVLTF. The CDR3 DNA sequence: TGTGCCAGTGGGGCAGGGGTTTTCGCTGGGGCCAACGTCCTGACTTTC.

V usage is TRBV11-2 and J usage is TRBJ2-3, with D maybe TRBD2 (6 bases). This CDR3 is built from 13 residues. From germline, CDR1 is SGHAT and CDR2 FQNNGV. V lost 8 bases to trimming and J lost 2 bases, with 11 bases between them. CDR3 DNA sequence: TGTGCCAGCTCCGGGGGTACCACAGATACGCAGTATTTT. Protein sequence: CASSGGTTDTQYF.

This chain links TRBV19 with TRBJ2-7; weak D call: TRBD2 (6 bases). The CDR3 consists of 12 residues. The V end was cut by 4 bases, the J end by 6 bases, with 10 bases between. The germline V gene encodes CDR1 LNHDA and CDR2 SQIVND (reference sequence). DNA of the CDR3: TGTGCCAGTAGTACAAGGGGAGGCGAGCAGTACTTC. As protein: CASSTRGGEQYF.

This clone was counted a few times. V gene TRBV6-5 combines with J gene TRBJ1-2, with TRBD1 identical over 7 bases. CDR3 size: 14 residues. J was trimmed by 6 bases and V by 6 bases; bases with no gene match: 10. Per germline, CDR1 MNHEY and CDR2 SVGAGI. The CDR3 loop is CASRDSTGAHGYTF. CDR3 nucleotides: TGTGCCAGCAGGGATTCCACAGGGGCGCATGGCTACACCTTC.

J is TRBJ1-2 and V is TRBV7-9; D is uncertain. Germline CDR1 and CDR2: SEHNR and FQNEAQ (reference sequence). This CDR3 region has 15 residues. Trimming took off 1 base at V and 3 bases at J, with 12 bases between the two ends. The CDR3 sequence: CASSLDGRAYYGYTF. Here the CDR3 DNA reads TGTGCCAGCAGCTTAGACGGGCGGGCCTACTATGGCTACACCTTC. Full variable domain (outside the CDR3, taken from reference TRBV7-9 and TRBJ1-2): DTGVSQNPRHKITKRGQNVTFRCDPISEHNRLYWYRQTLGQGPEFLTYFQNEAQLEKSRLLSDRFSAERPKGSFSTLEIQRTEQGDSAMYLCASSLDGRAYYGYTFGSGTRLTVV.

The CDR3 is CASSSGTGDSTQYF. The CDR3 DNA follows: TGTGCCAGCAGCTCCGGGACAGGGGATTCGACGCAGTATTTT. The chain joins TRBV7-6 to TRBJ2-3, with TRBD1 matching 10 bases. The V segment lost 4 bases and the J segment 9 bases; nucleotides outside the gene matches: 7. CDR3 length: 14 residues. The V gene's germline CDR1 is SGHVS and CDR2 FNYEAQ. Filled out from reference TRBV7-6 and TRBJ2-3, the complete variable domain reads GAGVSQSPRYKVTKRGQDVALRCDPISGHVSLYWYRQALGQGPEFLTYFNYEAQQDKSGLPNDRFSAERPEGSISTLTIQRTEQRDSAMYRCASSSGTGDSTQYFGPGTRLTVL.

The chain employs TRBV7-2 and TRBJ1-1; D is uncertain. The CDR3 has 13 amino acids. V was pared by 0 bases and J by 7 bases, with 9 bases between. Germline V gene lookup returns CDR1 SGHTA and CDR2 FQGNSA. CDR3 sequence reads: CASSLAETLEAFF. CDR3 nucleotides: TGTGCCAGCAGCTTAGCCGAGACACTTGAAGCTTTCTTT. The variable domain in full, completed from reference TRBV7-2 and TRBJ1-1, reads GAGVSQSPSNKVTEKGKDVELRCDPISGHTALYWYRQSLGQGLEFLIYFQGNSAPDKSGLPSDRFSAERTGGSVSTLTIQRTQQEDSAVYLCASSLAETLEAFFGQGTRLTVV.

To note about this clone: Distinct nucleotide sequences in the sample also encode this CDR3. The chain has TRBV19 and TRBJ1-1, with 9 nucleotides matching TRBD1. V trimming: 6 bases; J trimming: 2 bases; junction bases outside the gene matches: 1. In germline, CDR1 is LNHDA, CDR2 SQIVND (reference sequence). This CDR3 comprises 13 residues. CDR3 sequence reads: CASRGQGNTEAFF. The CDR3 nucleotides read TGTGCCAGTAGGGGACAGGGAAACACTGAAGCTTTCTTT.

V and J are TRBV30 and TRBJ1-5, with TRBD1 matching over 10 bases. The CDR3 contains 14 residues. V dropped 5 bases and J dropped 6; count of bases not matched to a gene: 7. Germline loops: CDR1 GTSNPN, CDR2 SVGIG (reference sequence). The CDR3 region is CAWGAGQGFQPQHF. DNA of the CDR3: TGTGCCTGGGGAGCGGGACAGGGGTTTCAGCCCCAGCATTTT.

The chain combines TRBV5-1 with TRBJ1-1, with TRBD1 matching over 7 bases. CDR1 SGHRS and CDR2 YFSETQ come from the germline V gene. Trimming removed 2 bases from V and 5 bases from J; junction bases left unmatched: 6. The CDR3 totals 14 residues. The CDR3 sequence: CASSFSRGRTEAFF. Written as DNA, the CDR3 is TGCGCCAGCAGCTTTTCCAGGGGGAGGACTGAAGCTTTCTTT.

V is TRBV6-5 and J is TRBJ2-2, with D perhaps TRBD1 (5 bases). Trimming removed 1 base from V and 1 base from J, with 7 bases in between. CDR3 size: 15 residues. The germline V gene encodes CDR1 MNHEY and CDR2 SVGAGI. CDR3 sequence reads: CASSYLGENTGELFF. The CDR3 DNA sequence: TGTGCCAGCAGTTACTTAGGGGAGAACACCGGGGAGCTGTTTTTT.

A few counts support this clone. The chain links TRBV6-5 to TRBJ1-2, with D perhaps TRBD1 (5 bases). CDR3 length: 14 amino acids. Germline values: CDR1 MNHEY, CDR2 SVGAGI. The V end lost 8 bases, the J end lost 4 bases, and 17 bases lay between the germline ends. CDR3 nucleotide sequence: TGTGCCAGCTCTAAAACGGGGGTGGGCTATGGCTACACCTTC. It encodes CASSKTGVGYGYTF.

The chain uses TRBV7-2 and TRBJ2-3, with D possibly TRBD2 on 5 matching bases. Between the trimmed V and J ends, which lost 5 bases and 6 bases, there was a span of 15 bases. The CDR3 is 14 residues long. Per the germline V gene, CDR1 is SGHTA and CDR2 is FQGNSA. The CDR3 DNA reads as TGTGCCAGCAGCGCCTTCTCTTTAGCGGATACGCAGTATTTT. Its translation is CASSAFSLADTQYF.

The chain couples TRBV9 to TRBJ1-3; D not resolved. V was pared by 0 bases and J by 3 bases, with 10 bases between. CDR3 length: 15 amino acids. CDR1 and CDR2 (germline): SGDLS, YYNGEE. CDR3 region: CASSVGSQSGNTIYF. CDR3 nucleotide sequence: TGTGCCAGCAGCGTAGGGAGTCAGAGTGGAAACACCATATATTTT.

CDR3 residues: CASSLRTSGYEQYF. In nucleotides, the CDR3 is TGTGCCAGTAGTCTCAGGACTAGCGGGTACGAGCAGTACTTC. The chain employs TRBV19 and TRBJ2-7; 11 bases match TRBD2. Germline V CDR1 and CDR2: LNHDA, SQIVND (reference sequence). The V segment lost 5 bases and the J segment 4 bases; nucleotides outside the gene matches: 4. The CDR3 totals 14 residues. Looking up the rest from reference TRBV19 and TRBJ2-7 gives the full variable domain: DGGITQSPKYLFRKEGQNVTLSCEQNLNHDAMYWYRQDPGQGLRLIYYSQIVNDFQKGDIAEGYSVSREKKESFPLTVTSAQKNPTAFYLCASSLRTSGYEQYFGPGTRLTVT.